These 28 T cell receptor beta chains were all obtained from the same sample, sequenced in a study of breast tumors, draining lymph nodes, adjacent tissues. TCRdb re-called the multiplex PCR reads with MiXCR, one entry per CDR3 protein. The table lists around 140,000 distinct CDR3 sequences, around 22% of them singletons. Breast cancer patients provided tissue from their axillary draining lymph nodes. The sample was axillary lymph node tissue. The receptors stem from a female donor with breast cancer. Some clones in this sample may be carry-over from other donors' samples.

This clonotype was recorded many times. The CDR3 loop reads CSVGGGERSYGYTF. CDR3 nucleotide sequence: TGCAGCGTTGGAGGAGGAGAACGGAGCTATGGCTACACCTTC. The gene calls are TRBV29-1 and TRBJ1-2; D gene unclear. This CDR3 has 14 amino acids. CDR1 and CDR2 (germline): SQVTM, ANQGSEA. V lost 4 bases, J lost 4 bases, and 16 bases lay in between.

This clonotype was counted at least ten times. The rearrangement uses TRBV3-1 and TRBJ2-1, with TRBD2 matching over 10 bases. The CDR3 has 16 amino acids. CDR1 is LGHDT, CDR2 YNNKEL, per germline (reference sequence). Trimming cost V 4 bases and J 1 base; bases outside gene matches: 4. The CDR3 is CASSRGGLASYNEQFF. The CDR3 bases are TGTGCCAGCAGCCGGGGGGGACTAGCGTCCTACAATGAGCAGTTCTTC.

The V and J genes are TRBV12-3 or TRBV12-4 and TRBJ2-4; 7 bases line up with TRBD2. V gave up 5 bases and J gave up 0 bases; unmatched junction bases: 7. There are 16 residues in the CDR3. In DNA form, the CDR3 reads TGTGCCAGCAGTCCAGAAGCGGGACTAGCCAAAAACATTCAGTACTTC. Its protein product is CASSPEAGLAKNIQYF.

This clonotype appeared many times. V is TRBV24-1 and J is TRBJ2-2, with TRBD2 identical over 16 bases. V shed 2 bases and J 0 bases; nucleotides not matched to a gene: 5. Germline CDR1 reads KGHDR; CDR2 reads SFDVKD. The CDR3 is 20 residues long. In nucleotides, the CDR3 is TGTGCCACCAGTGATTACGGGACTAGCGGGAGGGTTTCGAACACCGGGGAGCTGTTTTTT. It codes for CATSDYGTSGRVSNTGELFF.

This clonotype was observed a handful of times. The chain combines TRBV28 with TRBJ1-3, with D tentatively TRBD1 (5 bases). CDR1 is MDHEN, CDR2 SYDVKM, per germline. This CDR3 spans 15 amino acids. The germline V and J ends were trimmed by 2 bases and 0 bases, with 8 bases remaining between them. In DNA, the CDR3 is TGTGCCAGCAGTTTAAGGGGCCCCTCTGGAAACACCATATATTTT. Translating it yields CASSLRGPSGNTIYF.

This clonotype was found many times. The V and J genes are TRBV20-1 and TRBJ1-4; the D gene is possibly TRBD1 (6 bases). The germline V gene encodes CDR1 DFQATT and CDR2 SNEGSKA (reference sequence). Trimming left V 0 bases short and J 2 bases short, with 13 bases between. CDR3 length: 16 residues. The CDR3 protein is CSARDLRTATNEKLFF. CDR3 DNA sequence: TGCAGTGCTAGAGACCTACGGACAGCTACTAATGAAAAACTGTTTTTT.

Comments on this clonotype: A single base separates this from a much larger clone, so it may be a read error. The chain links TRBV12-3 or TRBV12-4 to TRBJ1-2, with D perhaps TRBD1 (5 bases). This CDR3 region has 13 residues. The V end lost 1 base, the J end lost 7 bases, and 10 bases lay between the germline ends. CDR3 residues: CASSLVRESGYTF. The CDR3 region has the DNA TGTGCCAGCAGTTTAGTCAGGGAGAGTGGCTACACCTTC.

The V gene is TRBV19, the J gene TRBJ1-5; D possibly corresponds to TRBD1 (6 bases). Germline assignment: CDR1 LNHDA and CDR2 SQIVND (reference sequence). CDR3 size: 15 residues. V was cut by 2 bases and J by 6 bases, with 14 bases left in between. This CDR3 reads CASSIYGRGGQPQHF. The CDR3 DNA follows: TGTGCCAGTAGTATATACGGCAGGGGCGGTCAGCCCCAGCATTTT.

The chain is built from TRBV9 and TRBJ2-5, with 9 bases aligning to TRBD2. V was pared by 0 bases and J by 5 bases, with 8 bases of the junction left unmatched. Germline-derived CDR1 and CDR2 are SGDLS and YYNGEE. This CDR3 is built from 16 residues. The CDR3, as DNA: TGTGCCAGCAGCGTAGGGCTGGCGGGAGGGGTGGAGACCCAGTACTTC. Its protein is CASSVGLAGGVETQYF.

Points on this clonotype: A much larger clonotype is one base distant, so this may be a read error. This sequence joins TRBV10-1 and TRBJ2-7; no firm D call. The germline V gene has CDR1 WNHNN and CDR2 SYGVQD (reference sequence). CDR3 size: 11 residues. Deletions cut 7 bases from V and 4 bases from J, with 8 bases between. The CDR3 region is CASTSTYEQYF. In DNA form, the CDR3 reads TGCGCCAGCACCTCAACATACGAGCAGTACTTC.

This clonotype was seen at least ten times. This chain joins TRBV2 and TRBJ2-5, with D tentatively TRBD1 (6 bases). The CDR3 spans 14 residues. The V and J ends lost 8 bases and 5 bases respectively, with 18 bases between them. Germline V lookup: CDR1 SNHLY, CDR2 FYNNEI. In nucleotides, the CDR3 is TGTGCCAGCCAAGCCCGGGTCCAGGGGGAGACCCAGTACTTC. It specifies CASQARVQGETQYF. Full variable domain (remainder filled in from reference TRBV2 and TRBJ2-5): EPEVTQTPSHQVTQMGQEVILRCVPISNHLYFYWYRQILGQKVEFLVSFYNNEISEKSEIFDDQFSVERPDGSNFTLKIRSTKLEDSAMYFCASQARVQGETQYFGPGTRLLVL.

This clonotype was detected only a few times. The chain joins TRBV6-5 to TRBJ2-1; 11 positions agree with TRBD2. After removal of 2 bases from V and 4 bases from J, the junction contained 19 bases not matched to a gene. CDR1 and CDR2 from the germline V gene are MNHEY and SVGAGI. This CDR3 comprises 21 residues. CDR3 DNA sequence: TGTGCCAGCAGTTACCGCAGTCATAGCGGGAGGGCCTCCTACCCGTACAATGAGCAGTTCTTC. Protein: CASSYRSHSGRASYPYNEQFF.

The V gene is TRBV7-8, the J gene TRBJ1-5; D may be TRBD1 (5 bases). The CDR3 is made up of 13 amino acids. CDR1 SGHVS and CDR2 FQNEAQ come from the germline V gene. Trimming took 7 bases from V and 5 from J, leaving 12 bases between them. The CDR3 sequence is CASNFRGDQPQHF. The CDR3 nucleotides are TGTGCCAGCAACTTTCGGGGGGATCAGCCCCAGCATTTT.

This clonotype was recorded at least ten times. The rearrangement links TRBV7-9 to TRBJ2-1; 10 bases are shared with TRBD2. This CDR3 contains 15 residues. Germline V lookup: CDR1 SEHNR, CDR2 FQNEAQ (reference sequence). The J segment lost 5 bases and the V segment lost 3 bases, leaving 4 bases of the junction unmatched. The CDR3 nucleotides read TGTGCCAGCAGCTTTGCCGGGACTAGCGACAATGAGCAGTTCTTC. Its translation: CASSFAGTSDNEQFF.

A remark on this clonotype: Possible read error: a much larger clone is one base away. The chain joins TRBV19 to TRBJ1-2; D perhaps matches TRBD1 (5 bases). The ends were cut back, 5 bases at V and 3 bases at J, with 16 bases in the middle. CDR3 size: 15 residues. Germline-derived CDR1 and CDR2 are LNHDA and SQIVND (reference sequence). The CDR3 spells CASSGGGNRYYGYTF. CDR3 bases: TGTGCCAGTAGTGGGGGGGGTAATCGGTACTATGGCTACACCTTC.

About this clonotype: At one end the junction does not follow the germline gene, possibly because of a read error. The V and J genes are TRBV11-3 and TRBJ1-1, with 7 bases identical to TRBD1. Per germline, CDR1 SGHNT and CDR2 YENEEA. This CDR3 has 18 amino acids. CDR3 protein: CASSLDLRQGLGNTGAFF. CDR3 DNA sequence: TGTGCCAGCAGCTTAGACCTAAGACAGGGTCTAGGGAACACTGGAGCTTTCTTT.

About this clonotype: This may arise from a read error, as a much more abundant clone is one base away. The V gene is TRBV27, the J gene TRBJ2-1; tentatively, D is TRBD1 or TRBD2 (5 bases each). Trimming shortened V by 5 bases and J by 3 bases, and 17 bases separated the two germline ends. The CDR3 is made up of 16 amino acids. CDR1 and CDR2 (germline): MNHEY, SMNVEV (reference sequence). CDR3 DNA sequence: TGTGCCAGCAGTCGAGAACCGGGACGATGCTACAATGAGCAGTTCTTC. This encodes CASSREPGRCYNEQFF.

This chain joins TRBV19 and TRBJ2-5, with D tentatively TRBD2 (6 bases). This CDR3 is built from 15 residues. Germline CDR1 is LNHDA and CDR2 is SQIVND (reference sequence). Trimming removed 6 bases at V and 5 bases at J, with 19 bases between. CDR3 coding DNA: TGTGCCAGTAGCTTCTCAGACGGGAGCCGCGAGACCCAGTACTTC. This codes for CASSFSDGSRETQYF.

The table lists this clonotype with many counts. V usage is TRBV5-6 and J usage is TRBJ2-7; 7 bases are shared with TRBD2. Germline V lookup: CDR1 SGHDT, CDR2 YYEEEE. CDR3 length: 15 residues. V gave up 0 bases and J gave up 4 bases; unmatched junction bases: 7. CDR3 sequence reads: CASSLGLAATYEQYF. The CDR3 DNA sequence: TGTGCCAGCAGCTTGGGGCTAGCGGCTACGTACGAGCAGTACTTC.

This clonotype was counted many times. The rearrangement uses TRBV11-1 and TRBJ2-7; 8 nucleotides match TRBD1. The germline gives CDR1 SGHAT, CDR2 FQDESV (reference sequence). The V segment lost 5 bases and the J segment 3 bases; nucleotides outside the gene matches: 9. This CDR3 is built from 15 residues. The CDR3 nucleotides are TGTGCCAGCAGCCCCGGACAGGGAAAGGTCTACGAGCAGTACTTC. Translated: CASSPGQGKVYEQYF.

This clonotype was seen just once. A much larger clone is a single base away; this may be a read error. The V call is TRBV7-9, the J call TRBJ2-2; 7 bases agree with TRBD2. This CDR3 has 13 amino acids. Losses at the gene ends were 6 bases for V and 7 bases for J; bases not matched to a gene: 5. The V gene's germline CDR1 is SEHNR and CDR2 FQNEAQ (reference sequence). DNA of the CDR3: TGTGCCAGCAGACGTCCGGGAGGCGGGGAGCTGTTTTTT. This gives the protein CASRRPGGGELFF.

The sample holds many counts of this clonotype. The chain couples TRBV6-5 to TRBJ2-7; D uncertain. CDR1 MNHEY and CDR2 SVGAGI come from the germline V gene. Trimming removed 1 base from V and 1 base from J, with 11 bases in between. This CDR3 has 15 residues. In DNA, the CDR3 is TGTGCCAGCAGTTACTATTTCGGAGCATCCTACGAGCAGTACTTC. Amino acids: CASSYYFGASYEQYF.

Ten or more counts support this clonotype. The chain has TRBV6-5 and TRBJ2-7; D gene unclear. Deletions cut 10 bases from V and 6 bases from J, with 10 bases between. CDR3 size: 10 residues. CDR1 is MNHEY and CDR2 is SVGAGI in the germline V gene. CDR3 nucleotides: TGTGCCACCACCCGGGCCGAGCAGTACTTC. Encoded protein: CATTRAEQYF.

This clonotype was counted ten times or more. The chain uses TRBV5-1 and TRBJ2-7, with D perhaps TRBD2 (6 bases). Germline CDR1 is SGHRS and CDR2 is YFSETQ. The CDR3 consists of 16 residues. V was shortened by 6 bases and J by 7 bases, with 26 bases between the two germline ends. The CDR3 DNA is TGCGCCAGCAATTACCAGCCGGGACTCGCTGCATTAGAGCAGTACTTC. It is translated as CASNYQPGLAALEQYF.

The chain employs TRBV5-6 and TRBJ1-1, with 7 bases matching TRBD1. Germline-derived CDR1 and CDR2 are SGHDT and YYEEEE. J gave up 7 bases and V 4 bases, and 13 bases lay outside the gene matches. The CDR3 covers 15 residues. The CDR3 reads CASSVDRWVLGEAFF. The CDR3 DNA follows: TGTGCCAGCAGCGTGGACAGGTGGGTTTTGGGTGAAGCTTTCTTT.

The sample holds many counts of this clonotype. This chain uses TRBV10-3 with TRBJ2-2; TRBD2 agrees at 7 bases. The CDR3 loop spans 16 amino acids. Per the germline V gene, CDR1 is ENHRY and CDR2 is SYGVKD. Trimming at V came to 2 bases and at J to 0 bases, leaving 3 bases not matched to a gene. As DNA, the CDR3 is TGTGCCATCAGTGAGCCGGGAGGTTCGAACACCGGGGAGCTGTTTTTT. As protein: CAISEPGGSNTGELFF.

In its sample, this clonotype was seen many times. The chain couples TRBV7-9 to TRBJ2-1, with no clear D. Per germline, CDR1 SEHNR and CDR2 FQNEAQ (reference sequence). V dropped 5 bases and J dropped 6 bases, with 8 bases sitting between them. The CDR3 totals 12 residues. The DNA for the CDR3 is TGTGCCAGCAGCCCCACAGTCAATGAGCAGTTCTTC. This sequence encodes CASSPTVNEQFF.

This clonotype was found many times. The CDR3 region has the DNA TGTGCCAGCAGCCCAGCGGGCAATCAGCCCCAGCATTTT. As protein: CASSPAGNQPQHF. J is TRBJ1-5 and V is TRBV7-2; D is uncertain. CDR3 length equals 13 residues. The ends were cut back, 5 bases at V and 2 bases at J, with 7 bases in the middle. Germline V gene data show CDR1 as SGHTA and CDR2 as FQGNSA.